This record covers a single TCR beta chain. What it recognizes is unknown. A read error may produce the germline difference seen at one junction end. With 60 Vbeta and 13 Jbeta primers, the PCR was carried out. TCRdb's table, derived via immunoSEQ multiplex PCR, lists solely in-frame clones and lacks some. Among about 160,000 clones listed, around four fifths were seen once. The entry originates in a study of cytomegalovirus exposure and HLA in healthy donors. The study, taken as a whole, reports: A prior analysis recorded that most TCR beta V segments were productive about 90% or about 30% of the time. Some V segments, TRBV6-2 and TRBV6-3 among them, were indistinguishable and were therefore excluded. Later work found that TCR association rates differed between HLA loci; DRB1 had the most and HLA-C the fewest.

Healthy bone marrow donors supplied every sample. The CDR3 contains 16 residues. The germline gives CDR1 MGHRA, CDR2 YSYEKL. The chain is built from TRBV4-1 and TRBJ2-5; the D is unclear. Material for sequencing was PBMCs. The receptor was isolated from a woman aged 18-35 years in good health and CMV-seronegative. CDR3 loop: CASSQGLSLLQETQYF. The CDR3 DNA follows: TGCGCCAGCAGCCAAGGTCTATCTCTCCTTCAAGAAACCCAGTACTTC.